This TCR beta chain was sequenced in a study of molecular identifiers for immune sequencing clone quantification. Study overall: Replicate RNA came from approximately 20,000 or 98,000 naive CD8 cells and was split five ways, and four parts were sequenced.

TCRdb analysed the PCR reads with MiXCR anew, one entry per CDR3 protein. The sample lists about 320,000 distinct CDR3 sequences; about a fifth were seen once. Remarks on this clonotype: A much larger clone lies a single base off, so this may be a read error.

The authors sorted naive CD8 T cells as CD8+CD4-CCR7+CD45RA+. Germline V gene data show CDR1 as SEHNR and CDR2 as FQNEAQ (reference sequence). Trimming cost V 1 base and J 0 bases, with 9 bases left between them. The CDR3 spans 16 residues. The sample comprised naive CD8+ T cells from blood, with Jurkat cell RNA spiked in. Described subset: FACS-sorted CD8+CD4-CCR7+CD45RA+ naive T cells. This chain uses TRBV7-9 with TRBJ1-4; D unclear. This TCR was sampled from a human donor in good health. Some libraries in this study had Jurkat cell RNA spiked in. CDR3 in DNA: TGTGCCAGCAGCTTAGGAGTCGGGCCAACTAATGAAAAACTGTTTTTT. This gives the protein CASSLGVGPTNEKLFF.